These T cell receptor beta chains were read from a single sample in a study of T cell repertoires in cytomegalovirus infection. Each CDR3 protein is one row after TCRdb ran MiXCR on the reads. Of 900,000 to 950,000 distinct CDR3 sequences in the sample, around a third were seen once. No antigens are known for them. The sample in question was cultured CD8+ T cells from PBMCs, obtained from culture after CMV antigen stimulation. The origin of the receptors is a human donor in good health (CMV status not recorded). Some clones in this sample may be carry-over from other donors' samples. CDR3s include the opening cysteine and the closing phenylalanine or tryptophan. The order of the fields is clone size, V gene, D gene, CDR3 length, J gene, CDR3 protein, CDR3 DNA. D genes are given only for firm matches. Rows may omit the clone size; those that give it use once, few, many or a size class.

>.|TRBV15|TRBD1|15|TRBJ1-1
CATSSDRAPRTEAFF
TGTGCCACCAGCAGTGACAGGGCCCCACGGACTGAAGCTTTCTTT
>few|TRBV7-9|.|14|TRBJ2-3
CASRSGVQRDTQYF
TGTGCCAGCAGGTCAGGAGTCCAACGAGATACGCAGTATTTT
>few|TRBV9|TRBD2|16|TRBJ2-1
CASSGGGTYSYNEQFF
TGTGCCAGCAGCGGGGGGGGGACGTACTCCTACAATGAGCAGTTCTTC
>.|TRBV19|TRBD1|15|TRBJ2-1
CANSIQGATYNEQFF
TGTGCCAATAGTATTCAGGGGGCAACCTACAATGAGCAGTTCTTC
>.|TRBV5-1|.|13|TRBJ1-6
CASTFGDNSPLHF
TGCGCCAGCACCTTCGGAGACAATTCACCCCTCCACTTT
>.|TRBV5-5|.|14|TRBJ1-3
CASNEVPLRNTIYF
TGTGCCAGCAACGAGGTACCGCTTCGGAACACCATATATTTT
>few|TRBV19|TRBD2|18|TRBJ2-1
CASSPLGVSGGPYNEQFF
TGTGCCAGTAGCCCCCTTGGGGTAAGCGGGGGCCCGTACAATGAGCAGTTCTTC
>few|TRBV6-1|TRBD2|10|TRBJ2-7
CASGGDEQYF
TGTGCCAGCGGGGGGGACGAGCAGTACTTC
>.|TRBV20-1|TRBD1|15|TRBJ2-1
CSAREGTGTLDEQFF
TGCAGTGCTAGAGAGGGGACAGGGACTTTGGATGAGCAGTTCTTC
>.|TRBV27|.|16|TRBJ2-3
CASSPRQGYSNQPQYF
TGTGCCAGCAGTCCGCGGCAGGGTTATAGCAATCAGCCCCAGTATTTT
>once|TRBV6-4|.|19|TRBJ2-4
CASSEGRTYKAVAKNIQYF
TGTGCCAGCAGTGAAGGGAGGACATACAAAGCGGTAGCCAAAAACATTCAGTACTTC
>many|TRBV7-3|.|12|TRBJ2-1
CASSSGTDEQFF
TGTGCCAGCAGCTCCGGGACGGATGAGCAGTTCTTC
>.|TRBV19|.|17|TRBJ1-1
CASSIGLLGRFMAEAFF
TGTGCCAGTAGTATAGGTTTATTGGGGCGGTTTATGGCTGAAGCTTTCTTT
>few|TRBV10-1|TRBD1|15|TRBJ2-5
CASSEGDSYQETQYF
TGCGCCAGCAGTGAGGGGGACAGCTACCAAGAGACCCAGTACTTC
>.|TRBV5-4|.|16|TRBJ2-6
CASSLDHHSGANVLTF
TGTGCCAGCAGCTTAGACCACCACTCTGGGGCCAACGTCCTGACTTTC
>.|TRBV3-1|TRBD2|17|TRBJ2-7
CASSPGTSGASSYEQYF
TGTGCCAGCAGCCCGGGGACTAGCGGGGCCTCTTCCTACGAGCAGTACTTC
>.|TRBV18|.|15|TRBJ2-1
CASSPPPSVDNEQFF
TGTGCCAGCTCACCACCCCCTAGCGTCGACAATGAGCAGTTCTTC
>once|TRBV11-2|.|16|TRBJ2-1
CAIPQGGKGRYNEQFF
TGTGCCATCCCCCAGGGGGGGAAGGGTCGCTACAATGAGCAGTTCTTC
>few|TRBV12-3/TRBV12-4|.|15|TRBJ2-5
CASSFLDGLQETQYF
TGTGCCAGCAGTTTCCTAGACGGACTCCAAGAGACCCAGTACTTC
>.|TRBV7-6|.|16|TRBJ1-5
CASSLGGAPLYQPQHF
TGTGCCAGCAGTTTAGGCGGGGCGCCTCTTTATCAGCCCCAGCATTTT
>few|TRBV7-9|TRBD1|15|TRBJ1-1
CASSSPGTDNTEAFF
TGTGCCAGCAGCTCACCCGGGACAGATAACACTGAAGCTTTCTTT
>few|TRBV12-3/TRBV12-4|TRBD2|12|TRBJ2-7
CASRLAGYEQYF
TGTGCCAGCAGGCTAGCGGGGTACGAGCAGTACTTC
>many|TRBV7-6|.|16|TRBJ1-4
CASSPGWQATNEKLFF
TGTGCCAGCAGCCCGGGGTGGCAGGCAACTAATGAAAAACTGTTTTTT
>few|TRBV15|.|15|TRBJ1-1
CATSRDRGGNTEAFF
TGTGCCACCAGCAGAGATCGAGGAGGGAACACTGAAGCTTTCTTT
>.|TRBV12-3/TRBV12-4|TRBD2|15|TRBJ2-1
CASSQGLAGLYEQFF
TGTGCCAGCAGCCAGGGACTAGCGGGTCTCTATGAGCAGTTCTTC
>few|TRBV29-1|.|13|TRBJ2-2
CSVLGPPPGELFF
TGCAGCGTTCTGGGACCCCCCCCCGGGGAGCTGTTTTTT
>few|TRBV12-3/TRBV12-4|.|12|TRBJ1-1
CASSRGPLEAFF
TGTGCCAGCAGCCGGGGACCACTGGAAGCTTTCTTT
>.|TRBV4-3|.|16|TRBJ1-5
CASSQDWGEGRQPQHF
TGCGCCAGCAGCCAAGATTGGGGGGAGGGGAGGCAGCCCCAGCATTTT
>many|TRBV6-1|.|18|TRBJ1-2
CASSGLSGPGNWNYGYTF
TGTGCCAGCAGTGGGTTGTCGGGCCCCGGAAATTGGAACTATGGCTACACCTTC
>.|TRBV11-2|.|14|TRBJ2-2
CVSSPRGGAGELFF
TGTGTCAGCAGCCCTAGGGGGGGGGCCGGGGAGCTGTTTTTT
>.|TRBV27|TRBD1|15|TRBJ2-2
CASSIQGAVTGEQFF
TGTGCCAGCAGTATACAGGGGGCGGTCACCGGGGAGCAGTTTTTT
>few|TRBV5-8|TRBD1|15|TRBJ2-3
CASIQDRTSTDTQYF
TGTGCCAGCATCCAGGACAGGACTAGCACAGATACGCAGTATTTT
>many|TRBV7-6|.|15|TRBJ2-1
CASSLSQNPYNEQFF
TGTGCCAGCAGCTTATCACAGAACCCTTACAATGAGCAGTTCTTC
>few|TRBV7-6|.|17|TRBJ2-2
CASSLPRGRGPNGELFF
TGTGCCAGCAGCCTACCGAGGGGTCGGGGGCCGAACGGGGAGCTGTTTTTT
>.|TRBV12-3/TRBV12-4|TRBD1|14|TRBJ1-2
CASSPQGAGLGYTF
TGTGCCAGCAGTCCACAGGGGGCAGGCCTTGGCTACACCTTC
>.|TRBV27|.|18|TRBJ2-1
CASSLSSLIRPSYNEQFF
TGTGCCAGCAGTTTATCCTCTTTGATAAGGCCCTCCTACAATGAGCAGTTCTTC